Each of the 22 T cell receptor beta chains below was sequenced from the same sample in a study of a mutant IDH1 vaccine in newly diagnosed glioma. Their recognized antigens are unknown. Indicated time point: week 35, safety follow-up. Doses comprised 300 ug of mutant IDH1 20-mer peptide each, plus topical imiquimod. Repertoires were generated with immunoSEQ multiplex PCR, while TCRdb's copy carries only in-frame clones and drops some. Of some 63,000 clones listed, under 85% are singletons. Sequenced material: PBMCs, taken from a glioma patient whose treatment included an IDH1 peptide vaccine. These receptors originate from a man aged 45-65 years with glioma.

This clone has only a few counts. The chain has TRBV7-2 and TRBJ2-7; D call uncertain. This CDR3 region has 11 residues. Germline V CDR1 and CDR2: SGHTA, FQGNSA. Trimming took off 5 bases at V and 3 bases at J, with 5 bases between the two ends. CDR3 sequence (DNA): TGTGCCAGCAGCCTAGACTACGAGCAGTACTTC. Its protein is CASSLDYEQYF.

V is TRBV29-1 and J is TRBJ2-7, with D unclear. CDR1 and CDR2 (germline): SQVTM, ANQGSEA. This CDR3 is built from 12 residues. V lost 4 bases and J lost 6, with 13 bases in between. This chain's CDR3 is CSVVPLVGEQYF. As DNA, the CDR3 is TGCAGCGTTGTCCCCCTCGTCGGCGAGCAGTACTTC.

The rearrangement joins TRBV28 to TRBJ2-5; D is possibly TRBD1 (5 bases). This CDR3 contains 14 residues. V gave up 3 bases and J gave up 6 bases, with 14 bases separating them. The germline V gene encodes CDR1 MDHEN and CDR2 SYDVKM. The CDR3 spells CASSFPAGIQTQYF. CDR3 DNA: TGTGCCAGCAGTTTCCCAGCAGGGATTCAGACCCAGTACTTC.

The rearrangement links TRBV9 to TRBJ2-1; 11 bases agree with TRBD2. CDR1 and CDR2 (germline): SGDLS, YYNGEE. Trimming removed 0 bases from V and 1 base from J; junction bases left unmatched: 0. This CDR3 contains 16 residues. CDR3 region: CASSVGTSGSYNEQFF. Written as DNA, the CDR3 is TGTGCCAGCAGCGTAGGGACTAGCGGGTCCTACAATGAGCAGTTCTTC.

The chain links TRBV4-2 to TRBJ2-1; D is unresolved. V was cut by 3 bases and J by 0 bases, with 9 bases left in between. The CDR3 has 15 residues. Germline V gene lookup returns CDR1 LGHNA and CDR2 YNFKEQ. CDR3 coding DNA: TGTGCCAGCAGCCAGAAAGAGCCCTCCTACAATGAGCAGTTCTTC. This sequence encodes CASSQKEPSYNEQFF.

This clone was found a few times. The J gene is TRBJ1-4, the V gene TRBV4-2; a possible D gene is TRBD1 (5 bases). CDR3 length: 13 amino acids. Germline values: CDR1 LGHNA, CDR2 YNFKEQ. V lost 4 bases to trimming and J lost 8 bases, with 11 bases between them. CDR3 in amino acids: CASSPSGAEKLFF. The DNA of the CDR3 is TGTGCCAGCAGCCCCTCTGGGGCCGAAAAACTGTTTTTT.

The sample holds a few counts of this clone. This sequence joins TRBV4-1 and TRBJ2-1; no reliable D call. V was trimmed by 2 bases and J by 10 bases, leaving 12 bases between them. This CDR3 spans 13 amino acids. Germline V gene data show CDR1 as MGHRA and CDR2 as YSYEKL. The CDR3 nucleotides are TGCGCCAGCAGCCAATGGGATCTCAAAGAGCAGTTCTTC. As protein: CASSQWDLKEQFF.

The chain carries TRBV6-5 and TRBJ2-3, with TRBD1 as a possible D gene (6 bases). This CDR3 region has 16 residues. V shed 2 bases and J shed 0 bases, with 12 bases lying between them. Germline V gene data show CDR1 as MNHEY and CDR2 as SVGAGI. CDR3 region: CASSYRTAASTDTQYF. The CDR3 coding sequence is TGTGCCAGCAGTTACCGGACAGCGGCCAGCACAGATACGCAGTATTTT.

This clone was counted a few times. The chain has TRBV5-4 and TRBJ2-1, with unresolved D. Trimming removed 4 bases at V and 7 bases at J, with 12 bases between. The CDR3 runs to 13 residues. Germline values: CDR1 SGHNT, CDR2 YYREEE (reference sequence). In DNA, the CDR3 is TGTGCCAGCAGCCACCCCTTTGGTAATGAGCAGTTCTTC. Translated, it gives CASSHPFGNEQFF.

This chain links TRBV30 with TRBJ1-2; TRBD1 aligns across 9 bases. Germline V gives CDR1 GTSNPN, CDR2 SVGIG (reference sequence). With V trimmed by 3 bases and J by 4 bases, 6 bases remained unmatched. The CDR3 covers 14 residues. CDR3 in amino acids: CAWSLTGGPYGYTF. The CDR3 DNA reads TGTGCCTGGAGCTTGACAGGGGGTCCCTATGGCTACACCTTC.

In this sample, this clone turned up many times. CDR3 sequence (DNA): TGTGCCAGCAGTTGGGCCGGGGGGGAGCAGTACTTC. Protein product: CASSWAGGEQYF. The gene calls are TRBV27 and TRBJ2-7; TRBD2 matches 7 bases. Looked up from germline, CDR1 is MNHEY and CDR2 is SMNVEV (reference sequence). CDR3 length: 12 residues. With 4 bases clipped from V and 7 bases from J, the junction kept 4 bases outside the gene matches.

The chain links TRBV14 to TRBJ2-7; no clear D. This CDR3 has 14 amino acids. Germline CDR1 and CDR2: SGHDN and FVKESK. V gave up 4 bases and J gave up 4 bases, with 14 bases separating them. The CDR3 loop is CASSPFGAFYEQYF. In DNA, the CDR3 is TGTGCCAGCAGCCCCTTCGGAGCTTTTTACGAGCAGTACTTC.

This clone was recorded a few times. This chain joins TRBV5-6 and TRBJ1-5; TRBD1 might be the D (5 bases). Germline assignment: CDR1 SGHDT and CDR2 YYEEEE. V was cut by 1 base and J by 6 bases, with 11 bases left in between. The CDR3 extends over 14 amino acids. The CDR3 here is CASSLFGDGQPQHF. Written as DNA, the CDR3 is TGTGCCAGCAGCTTGTTTGGGGACGGTCAGCCCCAGCATTTT.

V is TRBV2 and J is TRBJ1-4, with TRBD1 matching over 7 bases. Germline CDR1 and CDR2: SNHLY and FYNNEI. With V trimmed by 5 bases and J by 3 bases, 3 bases remained unmatched. This CDR3 contains 14 residues. DNA for the CDR3: TGTGCCAGCAGTAACAGGGGAGCTAATGAAAAACTGTTTTTT. This encodes CASSNRGANEKLFF.

The rearrangement joins TRBV5-6 to TRBJ1-6; unclear D gene. Germline loops: CDR1 SGHDT, CDR2 YYEEEE. The CDR3 sequence is 14 residues long. V lost 5 bases and J lost 6, with 12 bases in between. The CDR3: CASSETASNSPLHF. CDR3 nucleotide sequence: TGTGCCAGCAGTGAGACCGCGAGTAATTCACCCCTCCACTTT.

The chain is built from TRBV5-1 and TRBJ2-1; 8 bases map to TRBD2. Germline trimming cut 7 bases from V and 5 bases from J; bases unmatched to any gene: 14. Germline V gives CDR1 SGHRS, CDR2 YFSETQ. This CDR3 comprises 16 residues. The CDR3: CASFPGSGGANNEQFF. The CDR3 region has the DNA TGCGCCAGCTTTCCGGGCTCGGGGGGGGCCAACAATGAGCAGTTCTTC.

The rearrangement uses TRBV30 and TRBJ2-5; TRBD2 aligns across 11 bases. Germline V lookup: CDR1 GTSNPN, CDR2 SVGIG (reference sequence). The CDR3 loop spans 16 amino acids. V trimming: 2 bases; J trimming: 2 bases; junction bases outside the gene matches: 7. This CDR3 is CAWSLTGTSGQETQYF. The CDR3 DNA reads TGTGCCTGGAGTCTAACTGGGACTAGCGGTCAAGAGACCCAGTACTTC.

This clone was seen a few times. The gene calls are TRBV9 and TRBJ1-1; D may be TRBD1 (6 bases). The germline V gene encodes CDR1 SGDLS and CDR2 YYNGEE. Trimming took off 0 bases at V and 7 bases at J, with 10 bases between the two ends. This CDR3 is 13 amino acids long. CDR3 nucleotide sequence: TGTGCCAGCAGCGTAGATTTACAGGGTGAAGCTTTCTTT. Protein sequence: CASSVDLQGEAFF.

The chain links TRBV18 to TRBJ2-7; D ambiguous. This CDR3 has 15 residues. V lost 0 bases, J lost 2 bases, and 11 bases lay in between. Germline V lookup: CDR1 KGHSH, CDR2 LQKENI. This CDR3 is CASSPPSEGPYEQYF. The CDR3 DNA follows: TGTGCCAGCTCACCACCGTCCGAAGGGCCCTACGAGCAGTACTTC.

This clone was detected once. The rearrangement uses TRBV19 and TRBJ1-1; D gene uncertain. This CDR3 has 14 amino acids. Germline CDR1 is LNHDA and CDR2 is SQIVND (reference sequence). V was cut by 3 bases and J by 4 bases, with 12 bases left in between. The CDR3 protein is CASSMGVRTTEAFF. DNA for the CDR3: TGTGCCAGTAGTATGGGAGTTAGGACCACTGAAGCTTTCTTT.

The chain is built from TRBV9 and TRBJ1-4, with D perhaps matching TRBD1 (6 bases). V was shortened by 0 bases and J by 1 base, with 10 bases between the two germline ends. Looked up from germline, CDR1 is SGDLS and CDR2 is YYNGEE. The CDR3 totals 16 residues. The CDR3 DNA follows: TGTGCCAGCAGCGTAGGGGCAGGGGAAACTAATGAAAAACTGTTTTTT. Its translation: CASSVGAGETNEKLFF.

This clone occurred a few times. The gene calls are TRBV6-6 and TRBJ2-7; D remains ambiguous. Per the germline V gene, CDR1 is MNHNY and CDR2 is SVGAGI (reference sequence). This CDR3 is 14 amino acids long. V lost 0 bases, J lost 0 bases, and 6 bases lay in between. CDR3 coding DNA: TGTGCCAGCAGTTACTCAGGAAGCTCCTACGAGCAGTACTTC. Translated: CASSYSGSSYEQYF.